The 21 T cell receptor beta chains below were found in one sample sequenced in a study of blood T cell repertoires in COVID-19. The assay was immunoSEQ multiplex PCR, and TCRdb's table has in-frame clones only and misses some. The repertoire holds about 95,000 clones, around nine tenths seen once, with approximately 3.1% in the top ten. The sequenced material came from peripheral blood. The source of these receptors is a woman in her 70s with acute or convalescent COVID-19.

The chain carries TRBV7-8 and TRBJ1-6; D perhaps matches TRBD1 (6 bases). This CDR3 has 13 residues. Germline CDR1 reads SGHVS; CDR2 reads FQNEAQ. The V end was cut by 3 bases, the J end by 6 bases, with 6 bases between. CDR3 amino acids: CASSLDSNSPLHF. CDR3 DNA: TGTGCCAGCAGCTTGGACAGTAATTCACCCCTCCACTTT.

As concerns this clone: Germline is not matched at one junction end, which may reflect a read error. The V call is TRBV7-7, the J call TRBJ2-5; TRBD2 matches at 9 bases. CDR1 is SSHAT, CDR2 FNYEAQ, per germline (reference sequence). The CDR3 has 15 amino acids. CDR3 DNA sequence: TGTGCTAGCAGCTTAGACAGCGGGGGGAAAGAGACCCAGTACTTC. Amino acids: CASSLDSGGKETQYF.

The chain combines TRBV6-5 with TRBJ2-3; the match to TRBD2 covers 11 bases. V shed 4 bases and J 6 bases; nucleotides not matched to a gene: 6. CDR3 size: 15 residues. Germline assignment: CDR1 MNHEY and CDR2 SVGAGI. CDR3 DNA sequence: TGTGCCAGCAGTTTTATAGCGGGGGGGCGGGATACGCAGTATTTT. Translating it yields CASSFIAGGRDTQYF.

This clone was observed once. This CDR3 is also generated by other DNA sequences in the sample. V is TRBV2 and J is TRBJ2-7; tentatively, D is TRBD2 (5 bases). Germline V gene sequence: CDR1 SNHLY, CDR2 FYNNEI. The V gene lost 4 bases and the J gene lost 4 bases, with 8 bases spanning the gap. This CDR3 is 12 amino acids long. The CDR3 is CASSVEGYEQYF. CDR3 sequence (DNA): TGTGCCAGCAGTGTCGAGGGATACGAGCAGTACTTC.

The rearrangement uses TRBV7-9 and TRBJ2-7; weak D call: TRBD1 (5 bases). With 4 bases removed from V and 6 bases from J, the gap between germline ends came to 13 bases. Germline lookup yields CDR1 SEHNR and CDR2 FQNEAQ (reference sequence). The CDR3 spans 13 residues. The CDR3, as DNA: TGTGCCAGCAGCTCCCTCAATAGGGGCGAGCAGTACTTC. Protein: CASSSLNRGEQYF.

V and J are TRBV4-2 and TRBJ2-2, with a possible D match to TRBD1 (5 bases). Germline V CDR1 and CDR2: LGHNA, YNFKEQ. The CDR3 covers 14 residues. V lost 8 bases to trimming and J lost 7 bases, with 17 bases between them. This CDR3 is CASEDKIRGGELFF. The CDR3 DNA reads TGTGCCAGCGAGGATAAGATAAGGGGCGGGGAGCTGTTTTTT.

The V call is TRBV6-2 or TRBV6-3, the J call TRBJ2-1; D not certain. Germline CDR1 reads MNHEY; CDR2 reads SVGEGT. The V gene lost 0 bases and the J gene lost 1 base, with 4 bases spanning the gap. This CDR3 spans 14 amino acids. CDR3 sequence: CASSYSGSYNEQFF. The DNA for the CDR3 is TGTGCCAGCAGTTACTCCGGTTCCTACAATGAGCAGTTCTTC.

This clone was observed a handful of times. Other nucleotide sequences in the sample specify the same CDR3. The V gene is TRBV28, the J gene TRBJ1-5, with D uncertain. The CDR3 is 14 residues long. V dropped 5 bases and J dropped 7 bases, with 15 bases sitting between them. The germline V gene has CDR1 MDHEN and CDR2 SYDVKM. The CDR3 sequence is CASSPTTGNQPQHF. The CDR3 coding sequence is TGTGCCAGCAGTCCGACGACGGGGAACCAGCCCCAGCATTTT.

The DNA of the CDR3 is TGTGCCAGCAGAATGGGACAGGAGCCGTTCTATGGCTACACCTTC. This gives the protein CASRMGQEPFYGYTF. This chain joins TRBV5-4 and TRBJ1-2; 8 bases agree with TRBD1. The V segment lost 5 bases and the J segment 4 bases; nucleotides outside the gene matches: 10. This CDR3 is 15 amino acids long. CDR1 and CDR2 (germline): SGHNT, YYREEE (reference sequence).

The rearrangement links TRBV6-1 to TRBJ1-3; 7 bases match TRBD1. With 3 bases clipped from V and 3 bases from J, the junction kept 11 bases outside the gene matches. Germline-derived CDR1 and CDR2 are MNHNS and SASEGT. This CDR3 has 17 amino acids. The CDR3 bases are TGTGCCAGCAGTGATTCCAACAGGGGCGTCAGTGGAAACACCATATATTTT. It codes for CASSDSNRGVSGNTIYF.

V gene TRBV11-2 combines with J gene TRBJ1-2; 7 positions match TRBD1. Germline V lookup: CDR1 SGHAT, CDR2 FQNNGV. CDR3 size: 14 residues. Trimming removed 3 bases from V and 0 bases from J; junction bases left unmatched: 1. Here the CDR3 reads CASSLGQTNYGYTF. CDR3 in DNA: TGTGCCAGCAGCTTGGGACAGACTAACTATGGCTACACCTTC. The complete variable domain, with remaining parts taken from reference TRBV11-2 and TRBJ1-2, reads EAGVAQSPRYKIIEKRQSVAFWCNPISGHATLYWYQQILGQGPKLLIQFQNNGVVDDSQLPKDRFSAERLKGVDSTLKIQPAKLEDSAVYLCASSLGQTNYGYTFGSGTRLTVV.

V and J are TRBV28 and TRBJ2-2; 10 bases line up with TRBD2. Germline V gene lookup returns CDR1 MDHEN and CDR2 SYDVKM. CDR3 length: 14 residues. The V and J ends lost 10 bases and 4 bases, in that order; junction bases with no gene match: 6. CDR3 nucleotide sequence: TGTGCCACCTCCGGGACTAGCGTCACCGGGGAGCTGTTTTTT. It translates to CATSGTSVTGELFF.

This chain uses TRBV14 with TRBJ1-2; D call uncertain. The CDR3 is 14 amino acids. The germline CDR1 and CDR2 sequences are SGHDN and FVKESK. V gave up 3 bases and J gave up 8 bases, with 16 bases separating them. The CDR3 reads CASSHSVDRRGYTF. CDR3 bases: TGTGCCAGCAGCCATAGTGTCGATCGCAGGGGCTACACCTTC.

V gene TRBV6-1 combines with J gene TRBJ2-1, with D unresolved. The length of the CDR3 is 16 residues. Between the trimmed V and J ends, which lost 4 bases and 7 bases, there was a span of 20 bases. Germline V lookup: CDR1 MNHNS, CDR2 SASEGT. The CDR3 loop is CASSGPTQHGWNEQFF. The CDR3 nucleotides read TGTGCCAGCAGTGGCCCCACTCAGCACGGGTGGAATGAGCAGTTCTTC.

The rearrangement joins TRBV29-1 to TRBJ1-4; TRBD1 might be the D (6 bases). The CDR3 sequence is 13 residues long. Germline values: CDR1 SQVTM, CDR2 ANQGSEA. The germline V and J ends were trimmed by 5 bases and 3 bases, with 10 bases remaining between them. The DNA of the CDR3 is TGCAGCGTTACAGGGAGGGCTAATGAAAAACTGTTTTTT. Protein sequence: CSVTGRANEKLFF. The variable domain in full, with the rest retrieved from reference TRBV29-1 and TRBJ1-4, is SAVISQKPSRDICQRGTSLTIQCQVDSQVTMMFWYRQQPGQSLTLIATANQGSEATYESGFVIDKFPISRPNLTFSTLTVSNMSPEDSSIYLCSVTGRANEKLFFGSGTQLSVL.

J is TRBJ2-7 and V is TRBV5-1; a weak D match, TRBD1 (6 bases). Deletions cut 4 bases from V and 3 bases from J, with 17 bases between. This CDR3 contains 15 residues. CDR1 SGHRS and CDR2 YFSETQ come from the germline V gene. The CDR3 DNA reads TGCGCCAGCAGCCCAGAGGGGGATCACCGCTACGAGCAGTACGTC. Protein product: CASSPEGDHRYEQYV.

This sequence joins TRBV10-3 and TRBJ1-2; 7 positions match TRBD1. Germline trimming cut 5 bases from V and 3 bases from J; bases unmatched to any gene: 9. Germline CDR1 and CDR2: ENHRY and SYGVKD. The length of the CDR3 is 15 residues. CDR3 bases: TGTGCCATCAGTCAGGGGGACGCAAAGGACTATGGCTACACCTTC. This codes for CAISQGDAKDYGYTF.

The chain employs TRBV5-1 and TRBJ2-1; 10 bases match TRBD1. Germline V gives CDR1 SGHRS, CDR2 YFSETQ. The CDR3 extends over 14 amino acids. J lost 7 bases, V lost 2 bases, and 3 bases had no gene match. In DNA, the CDR3 is TGCGCCAGCAGCTTCGGGGGACAGGGGAATGAGCAGTTCTTC. Translated, it gives CASSFGGQGNEQFF.

The chain employs TRBV2 and TRBJ2-7; D call uncertain. Trimming shortened V by 8 bases and J by 2 bases, and 7 bases separated the two germline ends. Germline CDR1 and CDR2: SNHLY and FYNNEI. The CDR3 consists of 11 residues. The CDR3 region has the DNA TGTGCCAGCGCCCGAGCCTACGAGCAGTACTTC. The encoded protein is CASARAYEQYF.

The chain couples TRBV6-2 or TRBV6-3 to TRBJ2-4; D is possibly TRBD1 (5 bases). The CDR3 loop spans 11 amino acids. The V end was cut by 2 bases, the J end by 11 bases, with 7 bases between. CDR1 and CDR2 from the germline V gene are MNHEY and SVGEGT. Here the CDR3 reads CASSYGAVQYF. The CDR3 DNA follows: TGTGCCAGCAGTTACGGGGCCGTTCAGTACTTC.

The table lists this clone with a few counts. J is TRBJ2-2 and V is TRBV10-1, with D tentatively TRBD2 (5 bases). In germline, CDR1 is WNHNN, CDR2 SYGVQD (reference sequence). V was shortened by 8 bases and J by 5 bases, with 15 bases between the two germline ends. There are 14 residues in the CDR3. Written as DNA, the CDR3 is TGCGCCAGCCCGGGGAAGGGAGTTACCGGGGAGCTGTTTTTT. Translated: CASPGKGVTGELFF.